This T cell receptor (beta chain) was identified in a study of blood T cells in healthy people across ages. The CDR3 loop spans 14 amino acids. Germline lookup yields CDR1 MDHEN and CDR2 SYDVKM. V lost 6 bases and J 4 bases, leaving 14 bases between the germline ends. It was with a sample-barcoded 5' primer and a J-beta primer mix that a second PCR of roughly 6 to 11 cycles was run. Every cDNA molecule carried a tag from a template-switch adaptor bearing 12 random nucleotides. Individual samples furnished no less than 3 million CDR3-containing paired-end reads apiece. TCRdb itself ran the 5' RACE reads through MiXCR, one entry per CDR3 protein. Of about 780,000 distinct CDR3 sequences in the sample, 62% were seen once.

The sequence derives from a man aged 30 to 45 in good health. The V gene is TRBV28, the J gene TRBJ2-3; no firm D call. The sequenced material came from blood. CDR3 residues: CASSFPGRPDTQYF. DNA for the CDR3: TGTGCCAGCAGCTTCCCAGGACGCCCAGATACGCAGTATTTT.